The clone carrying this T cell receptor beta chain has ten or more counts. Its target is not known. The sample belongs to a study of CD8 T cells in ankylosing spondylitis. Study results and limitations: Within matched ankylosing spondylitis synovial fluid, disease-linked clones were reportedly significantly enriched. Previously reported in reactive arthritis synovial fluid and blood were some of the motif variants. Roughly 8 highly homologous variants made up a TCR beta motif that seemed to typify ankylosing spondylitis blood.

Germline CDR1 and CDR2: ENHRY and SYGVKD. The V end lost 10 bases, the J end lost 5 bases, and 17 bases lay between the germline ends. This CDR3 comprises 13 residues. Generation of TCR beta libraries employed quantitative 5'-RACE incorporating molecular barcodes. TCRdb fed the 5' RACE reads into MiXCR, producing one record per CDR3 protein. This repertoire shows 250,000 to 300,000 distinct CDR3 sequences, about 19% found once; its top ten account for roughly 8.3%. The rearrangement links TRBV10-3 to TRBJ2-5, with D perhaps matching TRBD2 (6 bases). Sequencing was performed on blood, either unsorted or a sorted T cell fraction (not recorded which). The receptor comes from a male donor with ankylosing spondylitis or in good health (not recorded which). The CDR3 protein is CATNSGGEETQYF. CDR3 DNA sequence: TGTGCCACCAATAGCGGAGGGGAGGAGACCCAGTACTTC.